This TCR beta chain appears in the sequencing data of a study of shared clonotypes between healthy human individuals. Broader study findings: Genetic and exposure-history diversity was limited by the small donor number. Clonotype sharing across donors was expected to vary with sequencing depth.

CD45RO-negative, CCR7-selected cells formed the naive CD8 fraction, which excluded terminally differentiated effector memory CD45RA+ cells. Of note for this clone: Its antigen is as yet unknown.

The germline V gene encodes CDR1 MNHEY and CDR2 SMNVEV (reference sequence). Trimming took off 3 bases at V and 8 bases at J, with 13 bases between the two ends. The CDR3 has 13 residues. Deep was the level used in running the assay. TCRdb keeps only in-frame clones here, not all; method: immunoSEQ multiplex PCR. The sample records about 650,000 clones, around 95% being singletons. Sequenced material: naive CD8+ T cells sorted from blood. The V gene is TRBV27, the J gene TRBJ1-2, with D perhaps matching TRBD1 (5 bases). The source of this sequence is a woman in her thirties in good health. Here the CDR3 DNA reads TGTGCCAGCAGTTTTGCAGGTGGGGACGGCTACACCTTC. This sequence encodes CASSFAGGDGYTF.